This T cell receptor (beta chain) was identified in a study of CD4 T cells in relation to SARS-CoV-2 and coronaviruses. Unexposed donor CD4+ T cells date from about 2011-2019, before the COVID-19 pandemic. After roughly ten days of culture, CD4+ T cells were isolated. This clone has a handful of counts. Its antigen remains unknown. Clones were read by immunoSEQ multiplex PCR, and TCRdb kept only the in-frame ones, dropping some. The table shows tens of thousands of clones, with under 80% occurring only once. The V gene lost 5 bases and the J gene lost 7 bases, with 18 bases spanning the gap. CDR1 is SEHNR and CDR2 is FQNEAQ in the germline V gene (reference sequence). CDR3 length: 15 amino acids.

The receptor's source is a human donor in good health. The rearrangement uses TRBV7-9 and TRBJ2-1; D unclear. The sequenced sample consisted of CD4+ T cells from PBMCs, cultured in vitro. CDR3 in DNA: TGTGCCAGCAGCCACAAAAACCCACAAGGGAATGAGCAGTTCTTC. This translates into CASSHKNPQGNEQFF.